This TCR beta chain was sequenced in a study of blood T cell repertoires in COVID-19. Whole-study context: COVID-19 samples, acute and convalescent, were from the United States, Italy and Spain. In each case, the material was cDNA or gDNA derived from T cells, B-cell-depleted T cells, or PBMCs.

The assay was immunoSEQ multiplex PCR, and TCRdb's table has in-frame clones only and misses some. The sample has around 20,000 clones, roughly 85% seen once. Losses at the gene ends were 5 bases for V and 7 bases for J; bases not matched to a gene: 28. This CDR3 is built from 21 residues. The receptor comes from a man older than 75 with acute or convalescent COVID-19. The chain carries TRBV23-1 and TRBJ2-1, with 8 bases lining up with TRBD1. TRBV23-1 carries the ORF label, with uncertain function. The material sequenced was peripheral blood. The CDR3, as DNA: TGCGCCAGCAGTTCACGATCGACAGGGGTTCGACGCGGGGAACAGGGGAATGAGCAGTTCTTC. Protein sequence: CASSSRSTGVRRGEQGNEQFF.